This T cell receptor beta chain was sequenced during a study of CXCR3-negative and CXCR3-positive naive CD8 T cells. Study-wide results and caveats: The TRBV-TRBJ usage of naive CXCR3-negative and CXCR3-positive cells was similar, but that of memory cells differed. Surface CD5 looked about the same in the naive subsets, so the authors worked out TCR strength from TRB CDR3 properties.

Each TRB cDNA library was prepared by 5' RACE (with UMI labels). Reanalyzing the 5' RACE reads, TCRdb keeps one entry per CDR3 protein, without DNA. This sample's clone table lists roughly 70,000 distinct CDR3 sequences. Germline V gene lookup returns CDR1 MDHEN and CDR2 SYDVKM. The CDR3 covers 13 residues. In the case of this clonotype: Its antigen is still unknown.

The sample taken for sequencing was naive CXCR3- CD8+ T cells from blood. Subset of the sample: CD45RO-CCR7+CD27+CD95- naive CD8+ T cells lacking CXCR3 (TNR3-). This chain links TRBV28 with TRBJ2-1. This TCR came from a human donor in good health. Some clones in this sample may be carry-over from other donors' samples. CDR3 region: CASSLAEMLEQFF.